The clone carrying this TCR beta chain showed up many times. This sample was taken from a study of identical twins. TCRdb redid the calling of the 5' RACE reads with MiXCR, one entry per CDR3 protein. The table shows a few hundred thousand distinct CDR3 sequences, with 5.5% to 7.5% occurring only once. V shed 8 bases and J shed 1 base, with 9 bases lying between them. Germline-derived CDR1 and CDR2 are SEHNR and FQNEAQ (reference sequence). This CDR3 contains 12 residues. These data were likewise used in another study, on T cells expressing NK-cell markers. Turning to that study: The contribution of dominant NKG2C+ clonotypes to CD8+ T cells in five to seven donors was roughly 1.0-7.5%. HCMV specificity of the expanded NKG2C+ T cell clones was not established.

Sequencing used CD8+ T cells sorted from blood. This chain connects TRBV7-9 to TRBJ2-7; possibly TRBD1 or TRBD2 for D (6 bases each). The sequence came from a woman aged 18-29 years in good health. The CDR3 DNA reads TGTGCCAGCGGGGGGCAGTCCTACGAGCAGTACTTC. Its protein is CASGGQSYEQYF. Full variable domain (rest looked up from reference TRBV7-9 and TRBJ2-7): DTGVSQNPRHKITKRGQNVTFRCDPISEHNRLYWYRQTLGQGPEFLTYFQNEAQLEKSRLLSDRFSAERPKGSFSTLEIQRTEQGDSAMYLCASGGQSYEQYFGPGTRLTVT.